This T cell receptor (beta chain) was sequenced for a study of blood T cell repertoires in COVID-19. Repertoires were generated with immunoSEQ multiplex PCR, while TCRdb's copy carries only in-frame clones and drops some. The sample yields 230,000 or so clones, around 91% seen once. Trimming removed 3 bases from V and 5 bases from J; junction bases left unmatched: 6. The CDR3 runs to 16 residues. Looked up from germline, CDR1 is SEHNR and CDR2 is FQNEAQ (reference sequence). This chain connects TRBV7-9 to TRBJ2-1; 11 bases align to TRBD2. Material for sequencing was peripheral blood. The clonotype originates from a woman in her sixties or seventies with COVID-19, enrolled during active disease. The CDR3: CASSFLLAGANNEQFF. The CDR3 DNA follows: TGTGCCAGCAGCTTCTTACTAGCGGGGGCTAACAATGAGCAGTTCTTC.